This T cell receptor (beta chain) came from a study of blood T cell repertoires in COVID-19. At the level of the study: Sites across the United States, Italy and Spain contributed samples from acute and convalescent COVID-19. PBMCs, B-cell-depleted T cells, or T cells provided the cDNA or gDNA that made up the material.

From germline, CDR1 is SGDLS and CDR2 YYNGEE. V trimming: 4 bases; J trimming: 7 bases; junction bases outside the gene matches: 5. The CDR3 totals 15 residues. Original processing notes: Reference gene primer amplification in the assay estimated nucleated cell counts. Libraries were prepared by immunoSEQ multiplex PCR; TCRdb keeps only in-frame clonotypes and omits some of them. The V and J calls and clone size were taken over from that table, and D and trimming were inferred from the DNA. The data contain over 100,000 clones, 87% of them seen just once; the ten biggest clones take up 2% to 2.5%. The receptor was isolated from a man between 50 and 59 years old with active COVID-19. The chain couples TRBV9 to TRBJ1-6; 10 bases agree with TRBD1. The sequencing input was peripheral blood. This CDR3 reads CASSTPGQGNSPLHF. The CDR3 bases are TGTGCCAGCAGCACACCGGGACAGGGGAATTCACCCCTCCACTTT.